Included here is one T cell receptor beta chain sequence, with context. Clones were read by immunoSEQ multiplex PCR, and TCRdb kept only the in-frame ones, dropping some. Among about 300,000 clones listed, about four fifths were seen once. These data are taken from a study of blood T cell repertoires in COVID-19. V lost 2 bases and J 4 bases, leaving 11 bases between the germline ends. Germline V gene data show CDR1 as MGHDK and CDR2 as SYGVNS. This CDR3 is built from 15 residues. This receptor was identified in a human donor with COVID-19, enrolled during active disease. The donor label of this sample is uncertain. Sequenced input: peripheral blood. The genes are TRBV25-1 and TRBJ1-4, with D possibly matching TRBD1 (6 bases). This CDR3 is CASSEPRGSNEKLFF. In nucleotides, the CDR3 is TGTGCCAGCAGTGAACCCAGGGGAAGTAATGAAAAACTGTTTTTT.